This note documents a single T cell receptor (beta chain) sequence. The data were taken from a study of human T cells and chemical hapten exposure. The time point here: pre-sensitization, week 0. Treatment: therapeutic diphenylcyclopropenone sensitization with weekly scalp DPC. Alopecia patients deemed DPC-suitable, aged 18 to 70, excluding pregnancy. The CDR3 is 15 amino acids. The V gene end was trimmed by 4 bases and the J gene end by 0 bases; junction bases not matched to a gene: 4. Germline CDR1 MNHNY, CDR2 SVGAGI (reference sequence). From the RACE reads, TCRdb called clonotypes with MiXCR, one entry per CDR3 protein. This repertoire shows a few hundred thousand distinct CDR3 sequences, approximately 8% found once; its top ten account for 1.2%.

Specimen: whole blood, collected in connection with sensitization to the hapten diphenylcyclopropenone (DPC). The V and J genes are TRBV6-6 and TRBJ1-1; 8 nucleotides line up with TRBD1. This receptor was obtained from a man in his late teens or twenties with alopecia areata. Some clones in this sample may be carry-over from other donors' samples. CDR3 nucleotide sequence: TGTGCCAGCAGTTCCGGGACAGGAATGAACACTGAAGCTTTCTTT. Its translation is CASSSGTGMNTEAFF.